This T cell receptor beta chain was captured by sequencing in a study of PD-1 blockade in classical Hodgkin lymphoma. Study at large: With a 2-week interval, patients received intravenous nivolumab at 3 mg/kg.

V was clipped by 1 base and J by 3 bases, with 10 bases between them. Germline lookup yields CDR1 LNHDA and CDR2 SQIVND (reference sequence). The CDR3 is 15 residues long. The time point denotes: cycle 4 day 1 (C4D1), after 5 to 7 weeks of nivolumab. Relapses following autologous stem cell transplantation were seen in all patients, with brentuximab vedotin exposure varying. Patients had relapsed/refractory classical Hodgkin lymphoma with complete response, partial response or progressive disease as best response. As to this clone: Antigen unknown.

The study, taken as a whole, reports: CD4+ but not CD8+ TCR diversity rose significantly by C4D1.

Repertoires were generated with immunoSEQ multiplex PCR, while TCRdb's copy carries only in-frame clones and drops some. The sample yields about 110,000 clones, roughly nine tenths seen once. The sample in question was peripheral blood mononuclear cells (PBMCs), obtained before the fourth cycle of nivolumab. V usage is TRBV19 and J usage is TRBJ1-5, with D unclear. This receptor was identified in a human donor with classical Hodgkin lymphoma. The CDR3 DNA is TGTGCCAGTAGTATAGCTTTAGGGATCAATCAGCCCCAGCATTTT. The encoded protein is CASSIALGINQPQHF.